These T cell receptor beta chains were read from a single sample in a study of beta chain features in type 1 diabetes. TCRdb's copy holds only in-frame clones and misses some; the assay was immunoSEQ multiplex PCR. The table shows roughly 70,000 clones, with around 49% occurring only once. The source material was central memory CD4+ T cells from blood. The receptor source for this set is a man younger than 45 with type 1 diabetes. Each CDR3 is given with its conserved first and last residue. The D gene is left open where the match is weak. Part of the rows lack a size; the others show once, few, many or a class for expanded clones.

clone size	D gene	V gene	J gene	CDR3 DNA	CDR3 protein
NA	NA	TRBV28	TRBJ1-5	TGTGCCAGCAGCTCTTGGACCCCCGGGGGGGTGGGGCCCCAGCATTTT	CASSSWTPGGVGPQHF
NA	TRBD1	TRBV19	TRBJ2-6	TGTGCCAGTAGTATAATGGTACTACAGGGGAGGGCCAACGTCCTGACTTTC	CASSIMVLQGRANVLTF
NA	NA	TRBV21-1	TRBJ1-1	TGTGCCAGCAGCGCGTACACTACAGGGGGCCTTGAAGCTTTCTTT	CASSAYTTGGLEAFF
NA	NA	TRBV2	TRBJ2-1	TGTGCCACCTCAAGACTAGAGAGAACCTACAATGAGCAGTTCTTC	CATSRLERTYNEQFF
few	NA	TRBV30	TRBJ2-3	TGTGCTTGCGGAAACACAGATACGCAGTATTTT	CACGNTDTQYF
NA	TRBD2	TRBV6-5	TRBJ2-1	TGTGCCAGCAGTTCCATAGCGGGAGGGCCTGTCAATGAGCAGTTCTTC	CASSSIAGGPVNEQFF
NA	NA	TRBV5-1	TRBJ2-2	TGCGCCAGCAGCTTGGATGCAGGAATCACCGGGGAGCTGTTTTTT	CASSLDAGITGELFF
NA	TRBD1	TRBV6-1	TRBJ2-7	TGTGCCAGCAGTGAACGGAAAGGGACAGGGGCCCAATACGAGCAGTACTTC	CASSERKGTGAQYEQYF
once	NA	TRBV5-1	TRBJ2-1	TGCGCCAGCAGCTTGACCGCGGGAAGCTACAATGAGCAGTTCTTC	CASSLTAGSYNEQFF
NA	NA	TRBV10-3	TRBJ2-3	TGTGCCATCAGTGACCCCCGAGGGGGAGATACGCAGTATTTT	CAISDPRGGDTQYF
NA	TRBD1	TRBV30	TRBJ1-2	TGTGCCTGGAGTGGGGCAGGGGGCCGCTATGGCTACACCTTC	CAWSGAGGRYGYTF
NA	NA	TRBV7-2	TRBJ1-2	TGTGCCAGCAGCTTAGGATTTGAGGGGGATGGCTACACCTTC	CASSLGFEGDGYTF
NA	TRBD2	TRBV5-1	TRBJ2-5	TGCGCCAGCAGCCCAACTAGCGGGGGGGCCGGAGAGACCCAGTACTTC	CASSPTSGGAGETQYF
NA	NA	TRBV25-1	TRBJ2-3	TGTGCCACCACGGAGGCCTCTAGCACAGATACGCAGTATTTT	CATTEASSTDTQYF
NA	NA	TRBV6-5	TRBJ2-1	TGTGCCAGCAGTTCCGTGACAGTTAGCTCCTACAATGAGCAGTTCTTC	CASSSVTVSSYNEQFF
few	TRBD2	TRBV13	TRBJ2-2	TGTGCCAGCAGCACCCGGGGACTAGTGCCCACCGGGGAGCTGTTTTTT	CASSTRGLVPTGELFF
few	TRBD2	TRBV7-2	TRBJ2-1	TGTGCCAGCAGCTTAGGGACTAGCAGACGATACAATGAGCAGTTCTTC	CASSLGTSRRYNEQFF
few	NA	TRBV7-2	TRBJ2-5	TGTGCCAGCAGCCTCTTTCAGGGGAAACAAGAGACCCAGTACTTC	CASSLFQGKQETQYF
NA	NA	TRBV6-5	TRBJ1-3	TGTGCCAGCAGTTACTCGGTGGGGGCGAAAGGAAACACCATATATTTT	CASSYSVGAKGNTIYF
few	TRBD1	TRBV30	TRBJ2-1	TGTGCCTGGAGTTCAGGGACAGGGTATTATGAGCAGTTCTTC	CAWSSGTGYYEQFF
NA	TRBD1	TRBV27	TRBJ2-7	TGTGCCAGCAGTTGGACAGGATCCCCCTACGAGCAGTACTTC	CASSWTGSPYEQYF
NA	NA	TRBV6-5	TRBJ2-7	TGTGCCAGCAGGTCAGGGTTAGGCTACGAGCAGTACTTC	CASRSGLGYEQYF
NA	NA	TRBV11-2	TRBJ2-5	TGTGCCAGCAGCTTAGAACCTGGACGGGGGAGTCCCCAGTACTTC	CASSLEPGRGSPQYF
few	NA	TRBV18	TRBJ1-2	TGTGCCAGCTCACCTAGCACAGGCCCCTATGGCTACACCTTC	CASSPSTGPYGYTF
few	NA	TRBV25-1	TRBJ2-2	TGTGCCAGCAGGCGGGACGGTATTGACACCGGGGAGCTGTTTTTT	CASRRDGIDTGELFF
NA	NA	TRBV2	TRBJ2-4	TGTGCCAGCAGTGCAGGGGCCAAAAACATTCAGTACTTC	CASSAGAKNIQYF
NA	TRBD1	TRBV19	TRBJ1-4	TGTGCCAGTAGTATAAGGCAGGGGGCGCATGAAAAACTGTTTTTT	CASSIRQGAHEKLFF
NA	TRBD1	TRBV6-1	TRBJ2-1	TGTGCCAGCAGTGATAGAGGGGACAGGGGTTACAATGAGCAGTTCTTC	CASSDRGDRGYNEQFF
NA	TRBD1	TRBV5-4	TRBJ1-1	TGTGCCAGCAGAAAGGGGACAGGGACCGTCACTGAAGCTTTCTTT	CASRKGTGTVTEAFF
few	NA	TRBV5-1	TRBJ1-1	TGCGCCAGCACAAAACAGGGCCTGAACACTGAAGCTTTCTTT	CASTKQGLNTEAFF
NA	TRBD1	TRBV27	TRBJ2-7	TGTGCCAGCAGGACAGGGCCCCACGAGCAGTACTTC	CASRTGPHEQYF
NA	TRBD1	TRBV18	TRBJ2-2	TGTGCCAGCTCACCGACCCGCGACAGGGCCGGGGAGCTGTTTTTT	CASSPTRDRAGELFF
NA	NA	TRBV25-1	TRBJ2-5	TGTGCCAGCAGAACAGGGTGGGGGACCCAGTACTTC	CASRTGWGTQYF
NA	TRBD1	TRBV27	TRBJ1-1	TGTGCCAGCAGTCCACTTCTGACAGGGAGGACTGAAGCTTTCTTT	CASSPLLTGRTEAFF
NA	TRBD2	TRBV5-1	TRBJ2-5	TGCGCCAGCAGCTTGGACGGGACTAGCGAAGAGACCCAGTACTTC	CASSLDGTSEETQYF
NA	NA	TRBV25-1	TRBJ2-3	TGTGCCAGCAGTGAAGGAGTCGCAGATACGCAGTATTTT	CASSEGVADTQYF
NA	NA	TRBV6-1	TRBJ1-1	TGTGCCAGCAGTGAAGGGCAGGGGTTCACTGAAGCTTTCTTT	CASSEGQGFTEAFF
few	NA	TRBV6-6	TRBJ1-5	TGTGCCAGCATCCAGGGGCCGGGGCAGCCCCAGCATTTT	CASIQGPGQPQHF
NA	TRBD2	TRBV11-3	TRBJ2-3	TGTGCCAGCAGCTTAGGCCTGTGGCGGGGGGGCACAGATACGCAGTATTTT	CASSLGLWRGGTDTQYF
NA	NA	TRBV7-9	TRBJ2-6	TGTGCCAGCAGCTTAGTGAGCTCTGGGGCCAACGTCCTGACTTTC	CASSLVSSGANVLTF
NA	TRBD1	TRBV19	TRBJ1-1	TGTGCCAGTACCCCGACAGGGGGGACTGAAGCTTTCTTT	CASTPTGGTEAFF
NA	NA	TRBV6-6	TRBJ1-6	TGTGCCAGCAGTCTAGACAGCCATAATTCACCCCTCCACTTT	CASSLDSHNSPLHF
NA	NA	TRBV27	TRBJ1-5	TGTGCCAGCAGTTTTTCTGGGCGCCTTAGCAATCAGCCCCAGCATTTT	CASSFSGRLSNQPQHF
few	NA	TRBV29-1	TRBJ1-1	TGCAGCGTTGGGCGGATGAACACTGAAGCTTTCTTT	CSVGRMNTEAFF
NA	TRBD1	TRBV5-1	TRBJ1-4	TGCGCCAGCAGCCTGGGGACAGGGAGGTCTAATGAAAAACTGTTTTTT	CASSLGTGRSNEKLFF